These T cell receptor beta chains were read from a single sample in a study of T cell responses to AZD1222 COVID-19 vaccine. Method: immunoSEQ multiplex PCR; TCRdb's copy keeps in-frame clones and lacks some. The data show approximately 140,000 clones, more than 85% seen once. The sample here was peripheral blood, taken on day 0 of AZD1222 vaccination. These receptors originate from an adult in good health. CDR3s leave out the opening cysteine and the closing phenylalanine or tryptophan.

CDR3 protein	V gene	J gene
ASSLSGRAGNEQF	TRBV5-1	TRBJ2-1
ASSFEGLGNQPQH	TRBV27	TRBJ1-5
ASRRDRDYGYT	TRBV28	TRBJ1-2
ASSLGGGNYGYT	TRBV5-5	TRBJ1-2
ASSFRGGHGYT	TRBV5-4	TRBJ1-2
ASSFGLAGGSGETQY	TRBV5-4	TRBJ2-5
ASSRPQRLASSSYEQY	TRBV7-9	TRBJ2-7
ASSLVGDEQY	TRBV5-1	TRBJ2-7
ASSLGGTNYGYT	TRBV5-5	TRBJ1-2
AWSDPGLAGPYNEQF	TRBV30	TRBJ2-1
ASSTGTGWTNEKLF	TRBV19	TRBJ1-4
ASSQDRSSGNTIY	TRBV4-1	TRBJ1-3
ASSQDPGTDYGYT	TRBV4-2	TRBJ1-2
SGTSNTGELF	TRBV29-1	TRBJ2-2
ASSSPPGQGSYEQY	TRBV6-6	TRBJ2-7
ASSPRPGGNQPQH	TRBV5-6	TRBJ1-5
AWSVTDTLYNEQF	TRBV30	TRBJ2-1
ASSRGYEQY	TRBV27	TRBJ2-7
ASSQAGERVDEQF	TRBV6-4	TRBJ2-1
ASSQAVGPTTSWQF	TRBV4-1	TRBJ2-1
ASSAGGKTQY	TRBV28	TRBJ2-5
ASSSRTSGNTGELF	TRBV3-1/TRBV3-2	TRBJ2-2
ATTGAQGAWI	TRBV2	TRBJ2-1
ASSFPTGELF	TRBV5-1	TRBJ2-2
ASSIGTTEAF	TRBV28	TRBJ1-1
ASSPKGYSNTEAF	TRBV18	TRBJ1-1
ASSLVGRRSGNTIY	TRBV5-4	TRBJ1-3
ASSLRGAYNEQF	TRBV7-8	TRBJ2-1
AGKLITGGNSNQPQH	TRBV10-1	TRBJ1-5
ASSEARRDPTGYT	TRBV2	TRBJ1-2
APPRISGGDEQY	TRBV10-3	TRBJ2-7
ASTASMNTEAF	TRBV19	TRBJ1-1
ASSTQGGGTDTQY	TRBV6-5	TRBJ2-3
ASSLAADSPLH	TRBV7-8	TRBJ1-6
ASSPQGGSGSPYEQY	TRBV5-8	TRBJ2-7
ASSTDSVNTEAF	TRBV19	TRBJ1-1
ASSFPVGRADTQY	TRBV7-9	TRBJ2-3
AIRGTGGAYEQY	TRBV10-3	TRBJ2-7
ASRSDRGPYNSPLH	TRBV25-1	TRBJ1-6
AWSFGRTGSYEQY	TRBV30	TRBJ2-7
ASSSDSLGNTIY	TRBV5-4	TRBJ1-3
ASRPRLSYGYT	TRBV19	TRBJ1-2
ASSWVGRGGYT	TRBV28	TRBJ1-2
ASSIWGSKYGYT	TRBV19	TRBJ1-2
ASSLGPNQPQH	TRBV27	TRBJ1-5
ASSTGTAYGYT	TRBV27	TRBJ1-2
ATHKAVTEAF	TRBV6-5	TRBJ1-1
ASSQEARYPNQPQH	TRBV3-1/TRBV3-2	TRBJ1-5
ASSFIGPRLGVSPLH	TRBV7-2	TRBJ1-6
ASSQSINRDFEEDTQY	TRBV18	TRBJ2-3
ASRLGTDNSPLH	TRBV19	TRBJ1-6
ASSLYAGVGEQY	TRBV5-6	TRBJ2-7
ASSPLTGAGELF	TRBV27	TRBJ2-2
ASSPNEGGTSGYT	TRBV27	TRBJ1-2
ASSLVPGQYNEQF	TRBV7-3	TRBJ2-1
ASSTYRGPYGYT	TRBV6-5	TRBJ1-2
ASSQEYLSYEQY	TRBV4-3	TRBJ2-7
ASSQDTPNSGRGREQF	TRBV4-3	TRBJ2-1
ASSKEWRDYGYT	TRBV21-1	TRBJ1-2